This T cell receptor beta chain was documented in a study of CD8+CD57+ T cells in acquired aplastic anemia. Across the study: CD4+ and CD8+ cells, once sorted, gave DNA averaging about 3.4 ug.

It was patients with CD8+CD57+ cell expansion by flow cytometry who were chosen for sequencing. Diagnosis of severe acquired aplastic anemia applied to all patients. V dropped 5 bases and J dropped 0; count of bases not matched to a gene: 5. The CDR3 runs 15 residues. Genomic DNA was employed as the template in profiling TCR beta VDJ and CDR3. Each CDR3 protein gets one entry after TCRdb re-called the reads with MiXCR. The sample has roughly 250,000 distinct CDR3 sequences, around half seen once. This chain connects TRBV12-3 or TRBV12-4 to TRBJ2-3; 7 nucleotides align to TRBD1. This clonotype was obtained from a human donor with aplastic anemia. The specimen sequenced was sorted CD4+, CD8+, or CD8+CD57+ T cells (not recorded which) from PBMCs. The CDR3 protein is CASSAQGSSTDTQYF. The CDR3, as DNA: TGTGCCAGCAGTGCACAGGGGTCTAGCACAGATACGCAGTATTTT.